The 32 T cell receptor beta chains reported below all come from one sample, sequenced in a study of blood T cell repertoires in COVID-19. TCRdb keeps only in-frame clones here, not all; method: immunoSEQ multiplex PCR. The data show some 290,000 clones, 75% to 90% seen once. Specimen: peripheral blood. These receptor sequences come from a woman aged 50 to 65 who had recovered from COVID-19.

This chain joins TRBV7-2 and TRBJ1-3; D not certain. This CDR3 region has 16 residues. CDR1 is SGHTA, CDR2 FQGNSA, per germline. The V end was cut by 5 bases, the J end by 0 bases, with 14 bases between. The CDR3 bases are TGTGCCAGCAGCAAAATGGGCCCTGACTCTGGAAACACCATATATTTT. Protein: CASSKMGPDSGNTIYF.

This chain connects TRBV19 to TRBJ2-7, with D perhaps matching TRBD2 (5 bases). The CDR3 contains 14 residues. Per germline, CDR1 LNHDA and CDR2 SQIVND (reference sequence). The V end was cut by 6 bases, the J end by 2 bases, with 14 bases between. CDR3 bases: TGTGCCAGTAGCTCCATTCCCGGGGCCTACGAGCAGTACTTC. It is translated as CASSSIPGAYEQYF.

The chain has TRBV6-5 and TRBJ1-2; D is uncertain. The CDR3 is made up of 15 amino acids. Germline lookup yields CDR1 MNHEY and CDR2 SVGAGI. V was clipped by 7 bases and J by 3 bases, with 18 bases between them. The CDR3 DNA reads as TGTGCCAGCACCTCCCGAAGTGAGTCATACTATGGCTACACCTTC. This gives the protein CASTSRSESYYGYTF.

The chain recombines TRBV12-3 or TRBV12-4 with TRBJ2-2; D unresolved. CDR3 length equals 13 residues. Between the trimmed V and J ends, which lost 8 bases and 6 bases, there was a span of 13 bases. In DNA, the CDR3 is TGTGCCAGCTCATACCCCCCGGCCGGGGAGCTGTTTTTT. It translates to CASSYPPAGELFF.

The chain joins TRBV6-1 to TRBJ1-1; 8 nucleotides match TRBD1. V lost 3 bases to trimming and J lost 7 bases; unmatched junction nucleotides: 4. The CDR3 spans 13 residues. Per germline, CDR1 MNHNS and CDR2 SASEGT. The CDR3 region has the DNA TGTGCCAGCAGTGACAGGGGGCGAGGTGAAGCTTTCTTT. Its translation is CASSDRGRGEAFF.

In regard to this clone: The same CDR3 is also encoded by other DNA sequences in this sample. This chain uses TRBV7-2 with TRBJ1-2; 9 nucleotides line up with TRBD1. The length of the CDR3 is 13 residues. CDR1 and CDR2 (germline): SGHTA, FQGNSA. The junction had 3 bases not matched to a gene; V was cut back by 4 bases and J by 6 bases. CDR3 residues: CASSSGQGNGYTF. CDR3 bases: TGTGCCAGCAGCTCGGGACAGGGAAATGGCTACACCTTC.

The chain employs TRBV9 and TRBJ2-7, with 9 nucleotides matching TRBD1. Trimming took 3 bases from V and 3 from J; bases not matched to a gene: 4. The CDR3 spans 14 residues. The germline V gene has CDR1 SGDLS and CDR2 YYNGEE. Here the CDR3 DNA reads TGTGCCAGCAGCGACCGGGACAGGGTCTACGAGCAGTACTTC. Translated: CASSDRDRVYEQYF.

The chain links TRBV30 to TRBJ2-1, with 8 positions matching TRBD1. V was pared by 6 bases and J by 12 bases, with 13 bases of the junction left unmatched. The CDR3 covers 13 residues. CDR1 GTSNPN and CDR2 SVGIG come from the germline V gene (reference sequence). For the CDR3, the DNA is TGTGCCTGCACAGGGGGAAAATTGGGGGGGCAGTTCTTC. This translates into CACTGGKLGGQFF.

This rearrangement joins TRBV18 to TRBJ1-1; 9 nucleotides align to TRBD1. The ends lost 3 bases at V and 0 bases at J; junction bases unmatched: 8. Per germline, CDR1 KGHSH and CDR2 LQKENI. There are 17 residues in the CDR3. The CDR3 coding sequence is TGTGCCAGCTCACCTACAGGGGGCGTCACCATGAACACTGAAGCTTTCTTT. It codes for CASSPTGGVTMNTEAFF. The full variable domain, with the rest looked up from reference TRBV18 and TRBJ1-1, is NAGVMQNPRHLVRRRGQEARLRCSPMKGHSHVYWYRQLPEEGLKFMVYLQKENIIDESGMPKERFSAEFPKEGPSILRIQQVVRGDSAAYFCASSPTGGVTMNTEAFFGQGTRLTVV.

The chain has TRBV7-8 and TRBJ1-2; 9 bases are shared with TRBD1. The V gene's germline CDR1 is SGHVS and CDR2 FQNEAQ. This CDR3 contains 15 residues. The V segment lost 5 bases and the J segment 3 bases; nucleotides outside the gene matches: 7. CDR3 loop: CASSPRDRAYYGYTF. CDR3 DNA: TGTGCCAGCAGCCCGAGGGACAGGGCGTACTATGGCTACACCTTC.

The V gene is TRBV28, the J gene TRBJ1-4; TRBD1 is a possible D gene (5 bases). CDR3 length: 15 amino acids. The germline V gene encodes CDR1 MDHEN and CDR2 SYDVKM. V gave up 5 bases and J gave up 7 bases, with 17 bases separating them. In DNA form, the CDR3 reads TGTGCCAGCAGTGGGACGGATGGGGACTCTGAAAAACTGTTTTTT. Translation: CASSGTDGDSEKLFF.

The J gene is TRBJ1-2, the V gene TRBV6-5; D not resolved. CDR3 length equals 16 residues. V gave up 2 bases and J gave up 0 bases, with 13 bases separating them. Germline loops: CDR1 MNHEY, CDR2 SVGAGI. CDR3 in amino acids: CASSYLSGVSNYGYTF. DNA for the CDR3: TGTGCCAGCAGTTACCTTTCCGGGGTATCTAACTATGGCTACACCTTC.

The chain recombines TRBV7-2 with TRBJ2-7; 10 nucleotides match TRBD2. Losses at the gene ends were 6 bases for V and 4 bases for J; bases not matched to a gene: 3. CDR1 and CDR2 (germline): SGHTA, FQGNSA. This CDR3 contains 13 residues. The CDR3 bases are TGTGCCAGCAGATCTAGCGGGAGTTACGAGCAGTACTTC. Translation: CASRSSGSYEQYF.

The V and J genes are TRBV6-1 and TRBJ1-2; D not certain. The V gene's germline CDR1 is MNHNS and CDR2 SASEGT. V gave up 0 bases and J gave up 4 bases, with 6 bases separating them. The CDR3 runs 13 residues. The CDR3 DNA is TGTGCCAGCAGTGAAGCGGGCCTCTATGGCTACACCTTC. Translation gives CASSEAGLYGYTF.

DNA for the CDR3: TGTGCCAGCAGCTTAAACAGGGTTATAGGAAAACTGTTTTTT. It translates to CASSLNRVIGKLFF. The rearrangement links TRBV11-2 to TRBJ1-4; D perhaps matches TRBD1 (6 bases). V gave up 2 bases and J gave up 10 bases, with 14 bases separating them. The germline CDR1 and CDR2 sequences are SGHAT and FQNNGV. The CDR3 is made up of 14 amino acids.

The CDR3 spells CASSSGQGAQGGYGYTF. The CDR3 nucleotides are TGTGCCAGCTCATCGGGACAGGGGGCGCAGGGTGGCTATGGCTACACCTTC. V is TRBV18 and J is TRBJ1-2; TRBD1 agrees at 12 bases. The CDR3 extends over 17 amino acids. Germline V CDR1 and CDR2: KGHSH, LQKENI. After removal of 5 bases from V and 4 bases from J, the junction contained 11 bases not matched to a gene.

The gene calls are TRBV7-9 and TRBJ1-2; 7 nucleotides align to TRBD1. The germline V gene has CDR1 SEHNR and CDR2 FQNEAQ (reference sequence). CDR3 length: 15 residues. J was trimmed by 6 bases and V by 5 bases; bases with no gene match: 12. CDR3 bases: TGTGCCAGCAGCAGCCCGGGACAGTCATCTAATGGCTACACCTTC. It is translated as CASSSPGQSSNGYTF.

This rearrangement joins TRBV30 to TRBJ1-3; TRBD1 is a possible D gene (6 bases). CDR1 is GTSNPN, CDR2 SVGIG, per germline (reference sequence). V was cut by 1 base and J by 2 bases, with 18 bases left in between. CDR3 length: 17 residues. CDR3 bases: TGTGCCTGGAGTGGATTAACCCACAGGGACACTGGAAACACCATATATTTT. Translation: CAWSGLTHRDTGNTIYF.

The gene calls are TRBV10-1 and TRBJ1-5; D is uncertain. The germline CDR1 and CDR2 sequences are WNHNN and SYGVQD (reference sequence). The CDR3 length is 10 residues. Trimming pared 11 bases from V and 6 bases from J, leaving 8 bases between. The chain's CDR3 is CAARSQPQHF. For the CDR3, the DNA is TGCGCCGCTAGAAGTCAGCCCCAGCATTTT.

J is TRBJ2-7 and V is TRBV7-3; tentatively, D is TRBD1 (6 bases). The CDR3 has 14 amino acids. V shed 1 base and J shed 5 bases, with 12 bases lying between them. The germline CDR1 and CDR2 sequences are SGHTA and FQGTGA. The CDR3 reads CASSLRGTIDEQYF. For the CDR3, the DNA is TGTGCCAGCAGCTTAAGGGGGACAATCGACGAGCAGTACTTC.

CDR3 residues: CASSLGAEQYF. The CDR3 bases are TGTGCCAGCAGCTTAGGGGCCGAGCAGTACTTC. V is TRBV5-5 and J is TRBJ2-7, with D perhaps matching TRBD1 (5 bases). The ends were cut back, 2 bases at V and 6 bases at J, with 6 bases in the middle. Germline-derived CDR1 and CDR2 are SGHKS and YYEKEE (reference sequence). The CDR3 consists of 11 residues.

The genes are TRBV6-5 and TRBJ1-5, with 7 bases that match TRBD1. CDR3 length: 14 amino acids. Germline CDR1 reads MNHEY; CDR2 reads SVGAGI. V dropped 4 bases and J dropped 4; count of bases not matched to a gene: 4. This chain's CDR3 is CASSWTGLNQPQHF. CDR3 bases: TGTGCCAGCAGTTGGACAGGCCTAAATCAGCCCCAGCATTTT.

The rearrangement joins TRBV5-4 to TRBJ1-6; no clear D gene. The V end was cut by 1 base, the J end by 4 bases, with 9 bases between. The CDR3 is 15 residues long. Per germline, CDR1 SGHNT and CDR2 YYREEE (reference sequence). CDR3 in DNA: TGTGCCAGCAGCTTGTTTGGAGGGTATAATTCACCCCTCCACTTT. It yields the protein CASSLFGGYNSPLHF.

Concerning this clone itself: This sample also contains other DNA sequences that code for the same CDR3. This chain connects TRBV18 to TRBJ1-2; 7 nucleotides align to TRBD1. The CDR3 sequence is 12 residues long. The J segment lost 5 bases and the V segment lost 6 bases, leaving 3 bases of the junction unmatched. Germline assignment: CDR1 KGHSH and CDR2 LQKENI. The CDR3 nucleotides are TGTGCCAGCTCGGGACAGACTTATGGCTACACCTTC. Amino acid sequence: CASSGQTYGYTF.

The V call is TRBV3-1 (or the pseudogene TRBV3-2), the J call TRBJ1-5; D remains unclear. V lost 0 bases and J lost 5, with 11 bases in between. The CDR3 length is 15 residues. Germline loops: CDR1 LGHDT, CDR2 YNNKEL (reference sequence). The CDR3 DNA is TGTGCCAGCAGCCAAGATTGGAGTTCCGATCAGCCCCAGCATTTT. It encodes CASSQDWSSDQPQHF.

The chain has TRBV15 and TRBJ2-3; TRBD2 might be the D (5 bases). The CDR3 contains 15 residues. Trimming pared 4 bases from V and 0 bases from J, leaving 11 bases between. Germline CDR1 and CDR2: LNHNV and YYDKDF (reference sequence). The CDR3 protein is CATSKKRRSTDTQYF. The CDR3 nucleotides read TGTGCCACCAGCAAGAAGCGGAGGAGCACAGATACGCAGTATTTT.

The chain carries TRBV13 and TRBJ2-5; 10 bases align to TRBD2. Germline V gene lookup returns CDR1 PRHDT and CDR2 FYEKMQ (reference sequence). Trimming removed 4 bases from V and 5 bases from J; junction bases left unmatched: 13. The CDR3 has 17 residues. The CDR3 spells CASSSRASSGSWETQYF. The CDR3 DNA follows: TGTGCCAGCAGCTCCCGAGCCTCTAGCGGGAGCTGGGAGACCCAGTACTTC.

V is TRBV29-1 and J is TRBJ2-5; 7 nucleotides agree with TRBD2. Germline CDR1 reads SQVTM; CDR2 reads ANQGSEA. V trimming: 3 bases; J trimming: 6 bases; junction bases outside the gene matches: 7. The CDR3 sequence is 13 residues long. The CDR3 DNA reads as TGCAGCGTTGACTTAGCGGGCCTCCAGACCCAGTACTTC. As protein: CSVDLAGLQTQYF.

V usage is TRBV5-1 and J usage is TRBJ1-6, with D tentatively TRBD1 (5 bases). CDR1 is SGHRS and CDR2 is YFSETQ in the germline V gene. Deletions cut 4 bases from V and 10 bases from J, with 18 bases between. The CDR3 covers 15 residues. As DNA, the CDR3 is TGCGCCAGCAGCGCGGGGACCTCAAGCGCGTCACCCCTCCACTTT. It codes for CASSAGTSSASPLHF.

V gene TRBV9 combines with J gene TRBJ2-1; 9 nucleotides line up with TRBD1. This CDR3 comprises 16 residues. Germline trimming cut 3 bases from V and 3 bases from J; bases unmatched to any gene: 7. The germline gives CDR1 SGDLS, CDR2 YYNGEE. This CDR3 is CASSGTTGGFYNEQFF. CDR3 nucleotides: TGTGCCAGCAGCGGAACCACAGGGGGCTTCTACAATGAGCAGTTCTTC.

This sequence joins TRBV27 and TRBJ2-7; tentatively, D is TRBD2 (6 bases). Trimming took off 0 bases at V and 5 bases at J, with 11 bases between the two ends. Per germline, CDR1 MNHEY and CDR2 SMNVEV (reference sequence). The CDR3 has 14 amino acids. The CDR3 loop reads CASSLSRGSNEQYF. The CDR3 nucleotides read TGTGCCAGCAGTTTATCCCGGGGGTCCAACGAGCAGTACTTC.

The DNA of the CDR3 is TGTGCCAGCAACCTAGCGGGAGGAATTAACACCGGGGAGCTGTTTTTT. It codes for CASNLAGGINTGELFF. This chain links TRBV9 with TRBJ2-2; 11 bases fit TRBD2. With V trimmed by 6 bases and J by 2 bases, 6 bases remained unmatched. Germline CDR1 reads SGDLS; CDR2 reads YYNGEE. The CDR3 totals 16 residues.